This T cell receptor (beta chain) was sequenced during a study of human T cells and chemical hapten exposure. Study-wide results and caveats: Relative to control repertoires, expanded TCRs gave rise to significantly more large CDR3 similarity clusters.

Per the germline V gene, CDR1 is SGHTA and CDR2 is FQGNSA. CDR3 length: 15 amino acids. The trim removed 1 base at V and 2 bases at J, leaving 4 bases unmatched. For this clonotype: Antigen specificity is unknown.

Time point reported: patch test 2, 6 weeks after DPC sensitization. Treatment: therapeutic diphenylcyclopropenone sensitization with weekly scalp DPC. Library construction involved attaching unique molecular identifiers to individual cDNA molecules, which allowed quantitative, reproducible TCR counting. In TCRdb, the RACE reads were re-called with MiXCR into one record per CDR3 protein. The sample records fewer than 150,000 distinct CDR3 sequences, 10% to 15% being singletons. Source: whole blood, taken in connection with sensitization to the hapten diphenylcyclopropenone (DPC). The chain uses TRBV7-2 and TRBJ2-7; 8 positions agree with TRBD2. The TCR comes from a woman aged 45 to 65 with alopecia areata. Some clones in this sample may be carry-over from other donors' samples. For the CDR3, the DNA is TGTGCCAGCAGCTTAGGTAGCGGGGTAGCCTACGAGCAGTACTTC. It codes for CASSLGSGVAYEQYF.